This TCR beta chain came from a study of T-cell memory formation after mild COVID-19. Findings and limits, study-wide: Contracting clones, day 15 to 85, had balanced CD4/CD8, and later expanders favored CD4+.

TCRdb used MiXCR to reprocess the 5' RACE reads, holding one entry per CDR3 protein. The sample lists approximately 260,000 distinct CDR3 sequences, about 15% occurring once. This clonotype was observed a handful of times. Its matching antigen is unknown. V lost 5 bases and J lost 6, with 8 bases in between. Germline loops: CDR1 SNHLY, CDR2 FYNNEI. This CDR3 comprises 12 residues. This chain joins TRBV2 and TRBJ1-5; D remains ambiguous. The TCR originated in a man between 18 and 35 years old who had mild COVID-19 (a few samples of this study predate the infection). Cell type and time point are not known. Sequencing was done on a sample of PBMCs or a T cell subset sorted from them (not recorded which). CDR3 DNA: TGTGCCAGCAGTCGTCGGGTTCAGCCCCAGCATTTT. Translated, it gives CASSRRVQPQHF.